What follows are 22 T cell receptor beta chains derived from one specimen sequenced in a study of T cells in Graves' hyperthyroidism and ophthalmopathy. TCR beta CDR3 regions were amplified from RNA transcripts. HTBI primers were used for first-round RT-PCR of the TCR CDR3. TCRdb itself ran the multiplex PCR reads through MiXCR, one entry per CDR3 protein. The table has about half a million distinct CDR3 sequences, about a fifth seen once. Sequencing input: blood. The receptors come from a man in his late teens or twenties with Graves' hyperthyroidism.

This clonotype has a count of ten or more. In DNA form, the CDR3 reads TGTGCCAGCGCCGCAGGAGGACTAGCGGGAGTCTACGAGCAGTACTTC. Translated: CASAAGGLAGVYEQYF. The rearrangement joins TRBV28 to TRBJ2-7; TRBD2 matches 13 bases. Germline CDR1 reads MDHEN; CDR2 reads SYDVKM. V lost 8 bases and J lost 3; bases outside the gene matches: 10. The CDR3 extends over 16 amino acids.

V gene TRBV6-1 combines with J gene TRBJ2-5, with D tentatively TRBD2 (6 bases). V lost 5 bases and J 4 bases, leaving 14 bases between the germline ends. The V gene's germline CDR1 is MNHNS and CDR2 SASEGT. This CDR3 has 14 amino acids. CDR3 in DNA: TGTGCCAGCAGTCGCGGGACTCTGGGAGAGACCCAGTACTTC. This gives the protein CASSRGTLGETQYF.

This clonotype showed up many times. The CDR3 loop is CSARDRLELAGGEQYF. CDR3 DNA sequence: TGCAGTGCTAGAGATAGGCTAGAACTAGCGGGGGGCGAGCAGTACTTC. The J gene is TRBJ2-7, the V gene TRBV20-1; 12 bases agree with TRBD2. Trimming cost V 0 bases and J 6 bases; bases outside gene matches: 9. This CDR3 spans 16 amino acids. The germline gives CDR1 DFQATT, CDR2 SNEGSKA (reference sequence).

The table lists this clonotype with many counts. The V and J genes are TRBV6-1 and TRBJ2-7; tentative D call: TRBD1 (6 bases). This CDR3 comprises 14 residues. The V gene lost 5 bases and the J gene lost 1 base, with 12 bases spanning the gap. Germline V gene sequence: CDR1 MNHNS, CDR2 SASEGT. In DNA, the CDR3 is TGTGCCAGCAGTATGGGGGCGGAATCCTACGAGCAGTACTTC. Residues: CASSMGAESYEQYF.

V and J are TRBV7-8 and TRBJ2-7; 9 bases are shared with TRBD1. The CDR3 sequence is 15 residues long. The germline V gene encodes CDR1 SGHVS and CDR2 FQNEAQ. With 3 bases clipped from V and 3 bases from J, the junction kept 6 bases outside the gene matches. CDR3 amino acids: CASSFSGQGLYEQYF. CDR3 DNA sequence: TGTGCCAGCAGCTTCTCGGGACAGGGTCTCTACGAGCAGTACTTC.

The V gene is TRBV27, the J gene TRBJ2-2; 11 nucleotides match TRBD1. V shed 6 bases and J 1 base; nucleotides not matched to a gene: 4. The CDR3 runs 16 residues. CDR1 and CDR2 (germline): MNHEY, SMNVEV (reference sequence). For the CDR3, the DNA is TGTGCCAGCAGAGGACAGGGGGCTTTGAACACCGGGGAGCTGTTTTTT. Translating it yields CASRGQGALNTGELFF.

This clonotype was detected many times. The chain joins TRBV2 to TRBJ1-1; TRBD1 might be the D (5 bases). The germline V gene has CDR1 SNHLY and CDR2 FYNNEI. Trimming removed 7 bases at V and 4 bases at J, with 13 bases between. The CDR3 has 13 amino acids. Here the CDR3 reads CASTMGGGTEAFF. Here the CDR3 DNA reads TGTGCCAGCACCATGGGCGGGGGCACTGAAGCTTTCTTT.

This clonotype showed up many times. The genes are TRBV6-2 or TRBV6-3 and TRBJ1-5; 12 nucleotides match TRBD1. Per the germline V gene, CDR1 is MNHEY and CDR2 is SVGEGT. With 5 bases clipped from V and 3 bases from J, the junction kept 8 bases outside the gene matches. CDR3 length: 17 residues. CDR3 sequence: CASSRGQGATYNQPQHF. The CDR3 nucleotides are TGTGCCAGCAGTCGGGGACAGGGGGCTACATACAATCAGCCCCAGCATTTT.

The chain employs TRBV11-2 and TRBJ1-2; 12 bases match TRBD1. There are 17 residues in the CDR3. Per germline, CDR1 SGHAT and CDR2 FQNNGV. V lost 4 bases to trimming and J lost 6 bases; unmatched junction nucleotides: 12. As DNA, the CDR3 is TGTGCCAGCAGCTCCCAAGGGGACAGGGGGCGAAACGATGGCTACACCTTC. Amino acid sequence: CASSSQGDRGRNDGYTF.

V gene TRBV4-1 combines with J gene TRBJ1-1, with D unresolved. Per germline, CDR1 MGHRA and CDR2 YSYEKL. CDR3 length: 10 residues. V lost 3 bases, J lost 7 bases, and 3 bases lay in between. The CDR3 bases are TGCGCCAGCAGCCATGGTGAAGCTTTCTTT. Protein sequence: CASSHGEAFF.

This clonotype has at least ten counts. This chain connects TRBV2 to TRBJ2-7; 7 bases match TRBD1. Germline trimming cut 4 bases from V and 0 bases from J; bases unmatched to any gene: 6. The CDR3 consists of 15 residues. CDR1 is SNHLY, CDR2 FYNNEI, per germline. The CDR3 spells CASSVPDRDSYEQYF. In DNA form, the CDR3 reads TGTGCCAGCAGTGTACCCGACAGGGACTCCTACGAGCAGTACTTC. The entire variable domain, with the rest obtained from reference TRBV2 and TRBJ2-7, is as follows: EPEVTQTPSHQVTQMGQEVILRCVPISNHLYFYWYRQILGQKVEFLVSFYNNEISEKSEIFDDQFSVERPDGSNFTLKIRSTKLEDSAMYFCASSVPDRDSYEQYFGPGTRLTVT.

The J gene is TRBJ2-2, the V gene TRBV30; TRBD2 is a possible D gene (6 bases). The CDR3 sequence is 14 residues long. Between the trimmed V and J ends, which lost 1 base and 4 bases, there was a span of 10 bases. CDR1 is GTSNPN and CDR2 is SVGIG in the germline V gene (reference sequence). The CDR3 spells CAWSEGTVTGELFF. The CDR3 DNA follows: TGTGCCTGGAGTGAGGGGACTGTCACCGGGGAGCTGTTTTTT.

In this sample, this clonotype turned up many times. This chain joins TRBV12-3 or TRBV12-4 and TRBJ2-7; TRBD2 is a possible D gene (8 bases). CDR3 length: 14 residues. Trimming left V 8 bases short and J 7 bases short, with 21 bases between. This CDR3 is CASGGTAAGGEQYF. DNA of the CDR3: TGTGCCAGCGGGGGGACAGCCGCGGGAGGTGAGCAGTACTTC.

This clonotype was seen a few times. The J gene is TRBJ2-3, the V gene TRBV24-1, with 14 bases fitting TRBD2. The germline CDR1 and CDR2 sequences are KGHDR and SFDVKD. There are 17 residues in the CDR3. The V and J ends lost 4 bases and 2 bases, in that order; junction bases with no gene match: 4. The CDR3 bases are TGTGCCACCAGTGAGGGGGGACTAGCGGGGGTCACAGATACGCAGTATTTT. Translation gives CATSEGGLAGVTDTQYF.

In its sample, this clonotype was seen a few times. V is TRBV6-2 or TRBV6-3 and J is TRBJ2-7, with D possibly called TRBD1 or TRBD2 (6 bases each). CDR1 is MNHEY and CDR2 is SVGEGT in the germline V gene. Trimming took off 6 bases at V and 0 bases at J, with 18 bases between the two ends. The CDR3 contains 16 residues. The chain's CDR3 is CASSYPLGGNSYEQYF. The CDR3 DNA is TGTGCCAGCAGCTACCCTTTAGGGGGGAACTCCTACGAGCAGTACTTC.

V and J are TRBV2 and TRBJ2-6, with unresolved D. There are 14 residues in the CDR3. Germline loops: CDR1 SNHLY, CDR2 FYNNEI. Trimming shortened V by 4 bases and J by 0 bases, and 4 bases separated the two germline ends. In DNA form, the CDR3 reads TGTGCCAGCAGTGGAGACTCTGGGGCCAACGTCCTGACTTTC. Amino acid sequence: CASSGDSGANVLTF. The variable domain in full, with the rest retrieved from reference TRBV2 and TRBJ2-6, is EPEVTQTPSHQVTQMGQEVILRCVPISNHLYFYWYRQILGQKVEFLVSFYNNEISEKSEIFDDQFSVERPDGSNFTLKIRSTKLEDSAMYFCASSGDSGANVLTFGAGSRLTVL.

The table lists this clonotype with many counts. The genes are TRBV4-2 and TRBJ1-5; D gene uncertain. The germline CDR1 and CDR2 sequences are LGHNA and YNFKEQ. The V end lost 2 bases, the J end lost 3 bases, and 5 bases lay between the germline ends. The CDR3 totals 13 residues. The chain's CDR3 is CASSQLDNQPQHF. DNA of the CDR3: TGTGCCAGCAGCCAACTGGACAATCAGCCCCAGCATTTT.

The chain is built from TRBV30 and TRBJ2-7; D not resolved. Germline CDR1 GTSNPN, CDR2 SVGIG (reference sequence). The CDR3 is 14 residues long. Trimming removed 2 bases from V and 0 bases from J, with 11 bases in between. CDR3 nucleotide sequence: TGTGCCTGGAGTCCCGGTAGAGGCTCCTACGAGCAGTACTTC. It yields the protein CAWSPGRGSYEQYF. Based on the CDR3 plus reference TRBV30 and TRBJ2-7, the full variable domain is SQTIHQWPATLVQPVGSPLSLECTVEGTSNPNLYWYRQAAGRGLQLLFYSVGIGQISSEVPQNLSASRPQDRQFILSSKKLLLSDSGFYLCAWSPGRGSYEQYFGPGTRLTVT.

This clonotype showed up many times. This chain connects TRBV27 to TRBJ1-5; TRBD1 is a possible D gene (5 bases). The ends were cut back, 5 bases at V and 3 bases at J, with 14 bases in the middle. Per germline, CDR1 MNHEY and CDR2 SMNVEV (reference sequence). This CDR3 has 15 residues. The CDR3 DNA follows: TGTGCCAGCAGTCTATATGGGGGGGTCAATCAGCCCCAGCATTTT. It codes for CASSLYGGVNQPQHF.

This clonotype occurred a few times. A clone one base away is much larger, so this may be a read error. The gene calls are TRBV28 and TRBJ2-2; TRBD1 or TRBD2 may be the D gene (5 bases each). Germline V lookup: CDR1 MDHEN, CDR2 SYDVKM. The CDR3 is 14 amino acids. The CDR3 reads CASSPSGNTGELCF. The DNA for the CDR3 is TGTGCCAGCAGTCCCTCAGGGAACACCGGGGAGCTGTGTTTT.

This chain joins TRBV20-1 and TRBJ1-1; TRBD1 matches at 8 bases. The CDR3 consists of 14 residues. V lost 2 bases to trimming and J lost 5 bases; unmatched junction nucleotides: 7. The germline gives CDR1 DFQATT, CDR2 SNEGSKA (reference sequence). The CDR3 sequence: CSARQGARETEAFF. CDR3 coding DNA: TGCAGTGCTAGACAGGGGGCGCGAGAGACTGAAGCTTTCTTT.

This clonotype occurred many times. This chain links TRBV20-1 with TRBJ2-5; the D gene could be TRBD1 or TRBD2 (6 bases each). There are 14 residues in the CDR3. The V gene lost 0 bases and the J gene lost 5 bases, with 13 bases spanning the gap. Germline CDR1 is DFQATT and CDR2 is SNEGSKA (reference sequence). CDR3 DNA: TGCAGTGCTAGAGATCGGAGGGGGTCGGAGACCCAGTACTTC. Translated: CSARDRRGSETQYF.